This T cell receptor beta chain was sequenced during a study of early T cells in non-severe SARS-CoV-2 infection. This clonotype came up many times. The protocol attached unique molecular identifiers to individual cDNA molecules. Using its own MiXCR run on the 5' RACE reads, TCRdb lists one record per CDR3 protein. The sample holds roughly 50,000 distinct CDR3 sequences, about 6.2% seen once. Sequenced here: whole blood, sampled at baseline. The source of this sequence is an adult who was a healthcare worker with PCR-confirmed SARS-CoV-2 infection or an uninfected control (not recorded which).

CDR3 residues: CASSVSNYNEQFF. The CDR3 bases are TGTGCCAGCAGTGTGAGCAACTATAATGAGCAGTTCTTC. The gene calls are TRBV6-1 and TRBJ2-1; the D is unclear. Trimming stripped 4 bases from V and 7 bases from J, with 11 bases between. CDR3 length: 13 amino acids. CDR1 and CDR2 from the germline V gene are MNHNS and SASEGT.